This TCR delta chain emerged from a study of γδ T cells in repeated Plasmodium falciparum infection. At the level of the study: Timepoints: baseline, immediately before selected infections, and 21 days after every infection. Study conclusions and caveats: Donors in Mali lived in a small rural village, largely one ethnic group. Over time and infection, Vgamma9/Vdelta2+ repertoires remained highly stable and polyclonal.

Remarks on this clone: Its antigen is not identified. TCRdb lists the protein of a much larger clone for this DNA, which differs at residue 13, so this is likely a read error; the protein given here is translated from the DNA itself.

Flow sorting of PBMC yielded separate Vgamma9/Vdelta2+ and Vdelta2-negative gammadelta T cell populations for bulk repertoire analysis. TCRdb ran CATT on the multiplex PCR reads. This table holds 85,000 to 95,000 delta-chain clones, under 1.5% found once. CDR3 length: 19 residues. Germline CDR1 reads TSWWSYY; CDR2 reads QGS. With V trimmed by 8 bases and J by 1 base, 22 bases remained unmatched. The TCR originated in a pool of human donors (malaria-infected and uninfected, not separated). The sequencing input was gamma-delta T cells from blood. The chain combines TRDV1 with TRDJ1, with 7 bases lining up with TRDD3. No J gene is reported in TCRdb; it was inferred here by comparing the DNA with germline. The CDR3 region has the DNA TGTGCTCTTTGTCGCCTTCAGAATCTCCTGGGGGCTCCCACCGATAAACTCATCTTT. It is translated as CALCRLQNLLGAPTDKLIF.